The rows below give T cell receptor beta chains drawn from one sample of a study of T-cell reconstitution after alpha-beta-depleted transplantation in children. TCRdb analysed the PCR reads with MiXCR anew, one entry per CDR3 protein. Here the sample spans around 410,000 distinct CDR3 sequences, roughly 11% being singletons. Source: PBMCs from the stem cell graft donor, taken from the stem cell graft. The receptors come from a human donor who donated a stem cell graft to a child with acute myeloid leukemia. Each CDR3 is given with its conserved first and last residue. Each record gives: D gene, V gene, clone size, J gene, CDR3 length, CDR3 DNA, CDR3 protein. D genes are given only for firm matches. Clone sizes are given selectively: once, few, many, or a class where the clone is expanded.

D gene: .; V gene: TRBV19; clone size: .; J gene: TRBJ2-7; CDR3 length: 13; CDR3 DNA: TGTGCCAGTAGTACTTCCAGCTCCTACGAGCAGTACTTC; CDR3 protein: CASSTSSSYEQYF
D gene: TRBD1; V gene: TRBV15; clone size: many; J gene: TRBJ2-5; CDR3 length: 17; CDR3 DNA: TGTGCCACCAGCAGAGATGTGTGGGACAGGGTAACGGAGACCCAGTACTTC; CDR3 protein: CATSRDVWDRVTETQYF
D gene: .; V gene: TRBV15; clone size: few; J gene: TRBJ1-1; CDR3 length: 14; CDR3 DNA: TGTGCCACCAGCAGAGCTGGTCCCAACACTGAAGCTTTCTTT; CDR3 protein: CATSRAGPNTEAFF
D gene: .; V gene: TRBV12-3/TRBV12-4; clone size: few; J gene: TRBJ2-1; CDR3 length: 14; CDR3 DNA: TGTGCCAGCAGTTGGTGGCAGCAGAACAATGAGCAGTTCTTC; CDR3 protein: CASSWWQQNNEQFF
D gene: TRBD1; V gene: TRBV4-1; clone size: few; J gene: TRBJ1-2; CDR3 length: 20; CDR3 DNA: TGCGCCAGCAGTCAAAGCATGAGGTGGGACAGTATCATTGAGGGCGGTGGCTACACCTTC; CDR3 protein: CASSQSMRWDSIIEGGGYTF
D gene: .; V gene: TRBV29-1; clone size: few; J gene: TRBJ1-1; CDR3 length: 16; CDR3 DNA: TGCAGCGTTGTGGGTGTGGGGGGAGCAATGAACACTGAAGCTTTCTTT; CDR3 protein: CSVVGVGGAMNTEAFF
D gene: .; V gene: TRBV20-1; clone size: .; J gene: TRBJ2-5; CDR3 length: 15; CDR3 DNA: TGCAGTGCTTCCCCGGGACACCGAACCGAAGAGACCCAGTACTTC; CDR3 protein: CSASPGHRTEETQYF
D gene: .; V gene: TRBV12-3/TRBV12-4; clone size: few; J gene: TRBJ2-5; CDR3 length: 13; CDR3 DNA: TGTGCCAGCAGTTTTGGTAGCTGGGAGACCCAGTACTTC; CDR3 protein: CASSFGSWETQYF
D gene: TRBD2; V gene: TRBV20-1; clone size: .; J gene: TRBJ2-3; CDR3 length: 15; CDR3 DNA: TGCAGTGCTATAGCTAGCGGGGGGGCCTTTTATACGCAGTATTTT; CDR3 protein: CSAIASGGAFYTQYF
D gene: .; V gene: TRBV5-1; clone size: few; J gene: TRBJ2-7; CDR3 length: 15; CDR3 DNA: TGCGCCAGCAGCCTGGGCAGCGTATCCTCCTACGAGCAGTACTTC; CDR3 protein: CASSLGSVSSYEQYF
D gene: .; V gene: TRBV6-1; clone size: .; J gene: TRBJ1-2; CDR3 length: 13; CDR3 DNA: TGTGCCAGCAGTGAGTTGGGGGATTATGGCTACACCTTC; CDR3 protein: CASSELGDYGYTF
D gene: .; V gene: TRBV20-1; clone size: .; J gene: TRBJ2-5; CDR3 length: 13; CDR3 DNA: TGCAGTGCTAGGTTGAGGGGCCAAGAGACCCAGTACTTC; CDR3 protein: CSARLRGQETQYF
D gene: .; V gene: TRBV4-3; clone size: many; J gene: TRBJ2-2; CDR3 length: 13; CDR3 DNA: TGCGCCAGCAGCCAAGAAGAGGTGGGGGAGCTGTTTTTT; CDR3 protein: CASSQEEVGELFF